This is a list of T cell receptor beta chains from one sample in a study of T cell repertoires in cytomegalovirus infection. TCRdb re-analysed the reads in MiXCR, keeping a single row per CDR3 protein. The repertoire holds fewer than 300,000 distinct CDR3 sequences, with roughly 26% as singletons. The source material was PBMCs. Receptors originate from a human donor in good health (CMV status not recorded). Some clones in this sample may be carry-over from other donors' samples. Each CDR3 is given with its conserved first and last residue. The D gene is left open where the match is weak.

v_call,j_call,cdr3_length,d_call,cdr3_aa
TRBV6-1,TRBJ2-1,15,NA,CASSDMTSAVNEQFF
TRBV12-3/TRBV12-4,TRBJ1-1,13,NA,CASSGETNTEAFF
TRBV28,TRBJ1-5,17,TRBD1,CASIGQGAGGTNQPQHF
TRBV7-3,TRBJ1-1,13,NA,CASSLQGGAEAFF
TRBV20-1,TRBJ2-1,15,TRBD2,CSARLTSGSKDEQFF
TRBV20-1,TRBJ1-4,13,NA,CSAPTTQNEKLFF
TRBV2,TRBJ2-1,13,TRBD2,CASSAGLGIEQFF
TRBV7-5,TRBJ2-3,19,NA,CISVPEARLLSISTDTQYF
TRBV6-1,TRBJ2-3,15,TRBD2,CASSDRLAASNTQYF
TRBV6-5,TRBJ2-7,14,NA,CASSYTRSSYEQYF
TRBV15,TRBJ2-7,14,NA,CATSRGKGPNEQYF
TRBV28,TRBJ2-7,16,TRBD2,CASTPLGLAGSYEQYF
TRBV7-2,TRBJ1-6,14,NA,CASSLLKDNSPLHF
TRBV7-3,TRBJ2-7,13,NA,CASSRGTSYEQYF
TRBV7-9,TRBJ1-2,15,NA,CASSLGPGLNYGYTF
TRBV24-1,TRBJ2-1,15,NA,CATSDFKNSYNEQFF
TRBV7-9,TRBJ2-2,17,TRBD2,CASSRTPAGANTGELFF
TRBV7-8,TRBJ2-1,13,NA,CASSLGPGALMFF
TRBV29-1,TRBJ2-1,11,NA,CSAESYNEQFF
TRBV6-5,TRBJ1-1,12,NA,CASSYANTEAFF
TRBV12-3/TRBV12-4,TRBJ2-6,16,NA,CASSFNLDSGANVLTF
TRBV28,TRBJ2-1,14,NA,CASSSPVREREQFF
TRBV7-2,TRBJ1-1,12,NA,CASSLSWGEAFF
TRBV11-2,TRBJ1-2,12,NA,CASSPQGNGYTF
TRBV20-1,TRBJ1-4,13,NA,CSARQGIQEKLFF
TRBV5-1,TRBJ2-5,14,NA,CASSQGLTQETQYF
TRBV7-2,TRBJ2-4,14,NA,CASSSGLAKNIQYF
TRBV29-1,TRBJ1-1,13,NA,CSVAQGRDTEAFF
TRBV7-2,TRBJ2-5,18,NA,CASSPRQRRESPQETQYF
TRBV7-2,TRBJ2-1,16,NA,CASSPWVADSYNEQFF
TRBV10-3,TRBJ2-1,16,TRBD1,CAISGSGTGIYNEQFF
TRBV28,TRBJ2-6,15,NA,CASSSSGIGANVLTF
TRBV7-2,TRBJ2-5,14,NA,CASSLSGSGETQYF
TRBV28,TRBJ1-5,14,TRBD1,CASRSQGAWQPQHF
TRBV29-1,TRBJ1-5,13,TRBD1,CRARGRGDQPQHF
TRBV7-2,TRBJ2-5,13,TRBD1,CASSFRGLETQYF
TRBV19,TRBJ2-1,16,TRBD2,CASSPPGTSGSNEQFF
TRBV11-2,TRBJ2-3,16,TRBD2,CASSLVAGSRADTQYF
TRBV11-3,TRBJ2-7,13,TRBD2,CASSRAGGREQYF
TRBV7-2,TRBJ2-7,12,NA,CASSAIGYEQYF
TRBV20-1,TRBJ2-5,19,TRBD2,CSARDSALAGWGIQETQYF
TRBV7-4,TRBJ2-4,16,TRBD1,CASSLGDREAKNIQYF
TRBV7-2,TRBJ1-1,14,NA,CASSYSPRNTEAFF
TRBV7-6,TRBJ1-3,15,NA,CASSPDPSSGNTIYF
TRBV6-1,TRBJ2-1,14,TRBD2,CASHGLGVYNEQFF
TRBV28,TRBJ1-2,13,NA,CASSTTLLIGYTF
TRBV28,TRBJ1-5,12,NA,CASSPLYPPQHF
TRBV15,TRBJ2-5,11,NA,CATSVQGTQYF
TRBV20-1,TRBJ1-1,15,TRBD1,CSARGQGAGNTEAFF
TRBV7-2,TRBJ2-1,16,TRBD2,CASSLATSGRYNEQFF
TRBV7-2,TRBJ2-1,14,TRBD1,CASSSTGGADEQFF
TRBV29-1,TRBJ2-5,12,NA,CSVIRGDETQYF
TRBV27,TRBJ2-5,14,TRBD2,CASRPGLAGETQYF